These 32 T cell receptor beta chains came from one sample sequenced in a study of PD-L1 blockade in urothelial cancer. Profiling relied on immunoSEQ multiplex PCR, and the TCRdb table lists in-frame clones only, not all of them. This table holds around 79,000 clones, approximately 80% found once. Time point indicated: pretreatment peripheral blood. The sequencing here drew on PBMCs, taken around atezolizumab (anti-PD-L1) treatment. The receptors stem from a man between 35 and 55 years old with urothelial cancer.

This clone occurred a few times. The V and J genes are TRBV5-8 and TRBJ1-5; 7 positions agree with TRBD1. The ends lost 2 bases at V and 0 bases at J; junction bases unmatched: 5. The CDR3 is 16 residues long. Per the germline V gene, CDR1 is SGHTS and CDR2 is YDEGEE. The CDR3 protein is CASSFPQGISNQPQHF. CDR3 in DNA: TGTGCCAGCAGCTTTCCACAGGGGATTAGCAATCAGCCCCAGCATTTT.

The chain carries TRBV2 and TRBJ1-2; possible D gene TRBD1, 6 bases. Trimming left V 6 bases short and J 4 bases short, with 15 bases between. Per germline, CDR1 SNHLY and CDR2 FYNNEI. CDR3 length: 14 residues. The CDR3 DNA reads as TGTGCCAGCAGCCAGACAGGCGGACCCTATGGCTACACCTTC. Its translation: CASSQTGGPYGYTF.

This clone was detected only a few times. The CDR3 reads CASSLSTSGRTEQYF. CDR3 sequence (DNA): TGTGCCAGCAGTCTTTCCACTAGCGGGAGAACCGAGCAGTACTTC. This chain uses TRBV7-6 with TRBJ2-7, with TRBD2 matching over 11 bases. In germline, CDR1 is SGHVS, CDR2 FNYEAQ. V lost 6 bases and J lost 6; bases outside the gene matches: 10. CDR3 length: 15 residues.

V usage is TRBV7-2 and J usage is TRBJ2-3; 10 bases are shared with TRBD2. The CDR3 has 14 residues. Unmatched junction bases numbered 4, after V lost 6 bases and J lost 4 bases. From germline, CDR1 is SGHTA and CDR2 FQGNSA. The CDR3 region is CASRLAGVADTQYF. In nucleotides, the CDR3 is TGTGCCAGCAGGCTAGCGGGAGTGGCAGATACGCAGTATTTT.

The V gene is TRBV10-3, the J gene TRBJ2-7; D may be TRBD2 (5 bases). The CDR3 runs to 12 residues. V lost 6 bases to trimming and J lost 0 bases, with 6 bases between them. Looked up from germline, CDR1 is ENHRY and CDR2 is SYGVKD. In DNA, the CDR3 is TGTGCCATCAGGGGGAGCTCCTACGAGCAGTACTTC. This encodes CAIRGSSYEQYF.

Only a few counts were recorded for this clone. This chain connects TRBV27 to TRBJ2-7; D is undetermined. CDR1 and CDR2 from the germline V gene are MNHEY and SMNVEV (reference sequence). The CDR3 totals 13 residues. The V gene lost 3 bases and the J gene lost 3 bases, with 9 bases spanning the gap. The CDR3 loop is CASSLKENYEQYF. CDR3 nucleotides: TGTGCCAGCAGTTTGAAGGAGAACTACGAGCAGTACTTC.

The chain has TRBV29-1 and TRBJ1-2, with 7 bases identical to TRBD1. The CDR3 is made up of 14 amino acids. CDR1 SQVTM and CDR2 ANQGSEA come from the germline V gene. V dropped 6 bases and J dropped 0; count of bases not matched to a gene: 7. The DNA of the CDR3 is TGCAGCGTCGGGGACAGAGGGGCTAACTATGGCTACACCTTC. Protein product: CSVGDRGANYGYTF.

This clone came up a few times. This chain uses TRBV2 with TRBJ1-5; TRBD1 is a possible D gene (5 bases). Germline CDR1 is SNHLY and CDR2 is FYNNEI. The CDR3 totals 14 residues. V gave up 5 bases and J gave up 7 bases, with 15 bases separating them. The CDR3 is CASSFRTGQQPQHF. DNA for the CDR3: TGTGCCAGCAGTTTTCGAACAGGACAACAGCCCCAGCATTTT.

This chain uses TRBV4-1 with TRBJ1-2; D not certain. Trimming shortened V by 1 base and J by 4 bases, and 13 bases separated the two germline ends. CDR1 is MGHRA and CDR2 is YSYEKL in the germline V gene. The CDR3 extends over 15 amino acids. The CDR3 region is CASSQVGGILYGYTF. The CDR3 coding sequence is TGCGCCAGCAGCCAAGTTGGCGGGATCCTCTATGGCTACACCTTC.

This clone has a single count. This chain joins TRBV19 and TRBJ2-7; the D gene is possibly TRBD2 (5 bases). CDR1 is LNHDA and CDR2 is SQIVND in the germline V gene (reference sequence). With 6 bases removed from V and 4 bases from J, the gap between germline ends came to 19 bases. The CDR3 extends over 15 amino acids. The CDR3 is CASSIGPYEGYEQYF. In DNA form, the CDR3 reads TGTGCCAGTAGCATCGGCCCTTACGAGGGTTACGAGCAGTACTTC.

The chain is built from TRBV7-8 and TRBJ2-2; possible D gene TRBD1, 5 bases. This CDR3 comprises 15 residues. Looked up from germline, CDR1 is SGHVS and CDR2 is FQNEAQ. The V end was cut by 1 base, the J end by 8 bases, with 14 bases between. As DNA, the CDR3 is TGTGCCAGCAGCTTAGGCGACGTTAAGGGGGGGGAGCTGTTTTTT. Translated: CASSLGDVKGGELFF.

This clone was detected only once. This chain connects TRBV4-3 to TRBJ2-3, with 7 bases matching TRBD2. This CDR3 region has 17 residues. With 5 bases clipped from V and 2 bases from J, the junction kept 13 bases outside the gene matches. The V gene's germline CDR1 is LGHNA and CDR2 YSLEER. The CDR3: CASSSGPRLADTDTQYF. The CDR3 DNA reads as TGCGCCAGCAGCTCCGGTCCCAGGCTAGCGGACACAGATACGCAGTATTTT.

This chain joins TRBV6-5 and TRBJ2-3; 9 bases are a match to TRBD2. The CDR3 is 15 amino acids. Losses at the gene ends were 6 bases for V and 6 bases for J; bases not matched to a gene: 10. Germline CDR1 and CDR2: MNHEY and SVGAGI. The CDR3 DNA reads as TGTGCCAGCAGCAGAACCGGGACTAGCCCTGATACGCAGTATTTT. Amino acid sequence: CASSRTGTSPDTQYF.

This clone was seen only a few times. The CDR3 sequence: CASSSPLAGTGNNEQFF. The CDR3, as DNA: TGTGCCAGCAGCTCACCCCTGGCTGGGACAGGGAACAATGAGCAGTTCTTC. The gene calls are TRBV11-2 and TRBJ2-1; TRBD1 matches 9 bases. The CDR3 sequence is 17 residues long. Trimming removed 4 bases from V and 5 bases from J; junction bases left unmatched: 12. The germline gives CDR1 SGHAT, CDR2 FQNNGV. The variable domain in full, with the rest retrieved from reference TRBV11-2 and TRBJ2-1, is EAGVAQSPRYKIIEKRQSVAFWCNPISGHATLYWYQQILGQGPKLLIQFQNNGVVDDSQLPKDRFSAERLKGVDSTLKIQPAKLEDSAVYLCASSSPLAGTGNNEQFFGPGTRLTVL.

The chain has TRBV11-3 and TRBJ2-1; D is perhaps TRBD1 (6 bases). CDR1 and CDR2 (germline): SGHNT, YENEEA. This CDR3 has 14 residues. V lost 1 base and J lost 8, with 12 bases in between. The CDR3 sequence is CASSLGRGNDEQFF. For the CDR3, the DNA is TGTGCCAGCAGCTTAGGCAGGGGTAACGATGAGCAGTTCTTC.

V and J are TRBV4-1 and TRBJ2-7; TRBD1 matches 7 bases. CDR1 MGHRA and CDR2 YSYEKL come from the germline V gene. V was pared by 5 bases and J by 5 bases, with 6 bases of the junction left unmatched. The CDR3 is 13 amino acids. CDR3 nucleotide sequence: TGCGCCAGCAGCTTTCGACAGGGAGACGAGCAGTACTTC. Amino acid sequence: CASSFRQGDEQYF.

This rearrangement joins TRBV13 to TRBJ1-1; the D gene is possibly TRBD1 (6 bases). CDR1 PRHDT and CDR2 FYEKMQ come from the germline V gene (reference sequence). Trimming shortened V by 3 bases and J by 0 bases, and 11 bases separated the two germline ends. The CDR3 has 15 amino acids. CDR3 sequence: CASSFTGMLNTEAFF. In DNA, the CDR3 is TGTGCCAGCAGCTTTACAGGGATGTTGAACACTGAAGCTTTCTTT.

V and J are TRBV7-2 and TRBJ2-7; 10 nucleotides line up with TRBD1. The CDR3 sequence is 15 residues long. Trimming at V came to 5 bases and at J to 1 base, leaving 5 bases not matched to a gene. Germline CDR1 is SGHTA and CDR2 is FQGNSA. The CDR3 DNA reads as TGTGCCAGCAGCCTGGACAGGGGGTTGTCCTACGAGCAGTACTTC. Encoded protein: CASSLDRGLSYEQYF.

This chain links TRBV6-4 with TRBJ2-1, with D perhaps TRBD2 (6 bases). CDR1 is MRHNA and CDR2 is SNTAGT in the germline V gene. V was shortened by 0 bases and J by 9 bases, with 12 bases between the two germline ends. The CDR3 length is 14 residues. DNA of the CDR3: TGTGCCAGCAGTGACTCGAGTCTAGCGACTGAGCAGTTCTTC. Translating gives CASSDSSLATEQFF.

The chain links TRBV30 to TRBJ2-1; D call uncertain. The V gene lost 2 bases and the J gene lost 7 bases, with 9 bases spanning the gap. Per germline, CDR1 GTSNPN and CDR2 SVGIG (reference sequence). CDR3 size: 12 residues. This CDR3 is CAWSPLSNEQFF. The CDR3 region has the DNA TGTGCCTGGAGTCCACTGTCAAATGAGCAGTTCTTC.

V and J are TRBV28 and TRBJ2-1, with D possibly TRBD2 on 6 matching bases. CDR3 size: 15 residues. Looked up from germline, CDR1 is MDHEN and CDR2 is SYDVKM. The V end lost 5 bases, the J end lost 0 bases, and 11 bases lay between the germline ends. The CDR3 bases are TGTGCCAGCAGTCTCCCCGGGGGCTCCTACAATGAGCAGTTCTTC. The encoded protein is CASSLPGGSYNEQFF. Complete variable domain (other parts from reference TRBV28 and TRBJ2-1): DVKVTQSSRYLVKRTGEKVFLECVQDMDHENMFWYRQDPGLGLRLIYFSYDVKMKEKGDIPEGYSVSREKKERFSLILESASTNQTSMYLCASSLPGGSYNEQFFGPGTRLTVL.

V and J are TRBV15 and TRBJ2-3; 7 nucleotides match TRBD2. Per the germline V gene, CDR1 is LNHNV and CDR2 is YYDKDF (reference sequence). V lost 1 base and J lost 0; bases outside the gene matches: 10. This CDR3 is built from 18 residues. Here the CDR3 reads CATSRVREAIGSTDTQYF. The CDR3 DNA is TGTGCCACCAGCAGAGTACGGGAGGCCATTGGGAGCACAGATACGCAGTATTTT.

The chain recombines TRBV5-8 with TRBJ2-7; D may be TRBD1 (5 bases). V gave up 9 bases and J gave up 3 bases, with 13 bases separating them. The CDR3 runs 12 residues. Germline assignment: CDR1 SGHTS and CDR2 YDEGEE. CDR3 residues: CAMLGQNYEQYF. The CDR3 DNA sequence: TGTGCCATGCTGGGGCAAAACTACGAGCAGTACTTC.

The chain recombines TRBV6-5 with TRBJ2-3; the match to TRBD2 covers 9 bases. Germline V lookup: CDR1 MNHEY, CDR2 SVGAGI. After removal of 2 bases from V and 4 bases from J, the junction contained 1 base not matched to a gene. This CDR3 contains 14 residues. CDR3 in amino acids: CASSYKREADTQYF. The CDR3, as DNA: TGTGCCAGCAGTTACAAGCGGGAGGCAGATACGCAGTATTTT.

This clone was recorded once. CDR3 residues: CASSYDFTDTQYF. The CDR3 DNA follows: TGCGCCAGCAGCTATGACTTCACAGATACGCAGTATTTT. V usage is TRBV5-1 and J usage is TRBJ2-3; D unclear. The V gene lost 3 bases and the J gene lost 2 bases, with 7 bases spanning the gap. Germline V gene sequence: CDR1 SGHRS, CDR2 YFSETQ. The CDR3 totals 13 residues.

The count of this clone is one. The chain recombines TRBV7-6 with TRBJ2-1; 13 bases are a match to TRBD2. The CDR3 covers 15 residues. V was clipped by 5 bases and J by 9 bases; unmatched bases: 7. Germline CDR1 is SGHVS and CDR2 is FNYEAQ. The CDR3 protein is CASSATSGRDTEQFF. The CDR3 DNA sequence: TGTGCCAGCAGCGCTACTAGCGGGAGGGATACTGAGCAGTTCTTC.

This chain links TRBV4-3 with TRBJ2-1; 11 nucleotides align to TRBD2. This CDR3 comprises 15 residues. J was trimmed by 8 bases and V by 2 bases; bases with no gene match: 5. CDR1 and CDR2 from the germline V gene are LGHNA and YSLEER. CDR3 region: CASSQQLAGADEQFF. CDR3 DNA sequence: TGCGCCAGCAGCCAACAACTAGCGGGAGCAGATGAGCAGTTCTTC.

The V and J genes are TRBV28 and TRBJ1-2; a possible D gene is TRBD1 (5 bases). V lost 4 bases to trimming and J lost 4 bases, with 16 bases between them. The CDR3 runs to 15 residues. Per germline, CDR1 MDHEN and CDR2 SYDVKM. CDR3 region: CASSSSGLSGYGYTF. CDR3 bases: TGTGCCAGCAGTTCCTCAGGGCTCTCCGGCTATGGCTACACCTTC.

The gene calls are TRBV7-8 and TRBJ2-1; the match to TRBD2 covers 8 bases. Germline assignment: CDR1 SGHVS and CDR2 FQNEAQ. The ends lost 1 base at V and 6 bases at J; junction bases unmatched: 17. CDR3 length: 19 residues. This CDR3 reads CASSLGALLSLSGTNEQFF. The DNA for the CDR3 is TGTGCCAGCAGCTTAGGGGCCCTACTGTCACTTAGCGGGACCAATGAGCAGTTCTTC.

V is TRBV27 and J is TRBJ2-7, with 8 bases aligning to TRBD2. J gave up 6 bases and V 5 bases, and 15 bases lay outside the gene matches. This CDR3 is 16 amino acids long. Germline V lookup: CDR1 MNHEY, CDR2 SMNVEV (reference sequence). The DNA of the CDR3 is TGTGCCAGCAGTCCGGACTCCGGGACTAGAAGTGGCGAGCAGTACTTC. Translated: CASSPDSGTRSGEQYF.

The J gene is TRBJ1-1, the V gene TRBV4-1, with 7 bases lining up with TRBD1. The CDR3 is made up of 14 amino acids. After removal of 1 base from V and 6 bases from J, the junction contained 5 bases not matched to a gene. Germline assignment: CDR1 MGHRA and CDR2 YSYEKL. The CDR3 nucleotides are TGCGCCAGCAGCCAAGTAAGACAGGGCTCTGAAGCTTTCTTT. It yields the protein CASSQVRQGSEAFF.

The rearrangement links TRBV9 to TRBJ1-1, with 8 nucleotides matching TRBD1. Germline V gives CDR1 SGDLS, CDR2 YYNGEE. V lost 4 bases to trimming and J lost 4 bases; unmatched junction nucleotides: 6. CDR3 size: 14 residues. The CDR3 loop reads CASSSDRGGTEAFF. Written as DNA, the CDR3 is TGTGCCAGCAGCTCAGACAGGGGCGGCACTGAAGCTTTCTTT.